The 25 T cell receptor beta chains given below trace back to one sample, sequenced in a study of blood T cell repertoires in COVID-19 (dated by TCRdb to about 2020). Preparation of the library involved the immunoSEQ multiplex PCR assay. The immuneACCESS repertoire file appears here via TCRdb, limited to in-frame rearrangements. These files lack a portion of the clones; in checked studies, under half of the deficit traces to unresolved V genes, and the cause of the others is not known. A total of more than 200,000 clones appear in this sample, 75% to 90% of them only once. Jointly, the top ten make up roughly 0.7% of the sample. The specimen was peripheral blood. The receptors stem from a man aged 35 to 55 with acute or convalescent COVID-19.

The genes are TRBV7-9 and TRBJ2-3; D not resolved. Looked up from germline, CDR1 is SEHNR and CDR2 is FQNEAQ (reference sequence). The CDR3 runs to 15 residues. V was shortened by 2 bases and J by 6 bases, with 15 bases between the two germline ends. The CDR3 region has the DNA TGTGCCAGCAGCTTACTGGCGCCGATCGGGGATACGCAGTATTTT. Its translation is CASSLLAPIGDTQYF.

The V and J genes are TRBV24-1 and TRBJ2-3, with 7 nucleotides matching TRBD2. Germline assignment: CDR1 KGHDR and CDR2 SFDVKD. V was clipped by 7 bases and J by 8 bases; unmatched bases: 11. The CDR3 spans 14 residues. CDR3 in amino acids: CATSRGVSPGTQYF. CDR3 nucleotide sequence: TGTGCCACCAGCCGGGGGGTATCACCGGGTACGCAGTATTTT.

The chain carries TRBV15 and TRBJ2-7; 10 bases match TRBD2. The CDR3 sequence is 17 residues long. The ends lost 0 bases at V and 7 bases at J; junction bases unmatched: 12. CDR1 and CDR2 from the germline V gene are LNHNV and YYDKDF (reference sequence). The CDR3 DNA reads as TGTGCCACCAGCAGAGATCCTACTAGCGGGATCTTCCTAGAGCAGTACTTC. Its protein is CATSRDPTSGIFLEQYF. The whole variable domain, filled in from reference TRBV15 and TRBJ2-7, reads DAMVIQNPRYQVTQFGKPVTLSCSQTLNHNVMYWYQQKSSQAPKLLFHYYDKDFNNEADTPDNFQSRRPNTSFCFLDIRSPGLGDTAMYLCATSRDPTSGIFLEQYFGPGTRLTVT.

This chain uses TRBV5-1 with TRBJ2-2; 7 nucleotides agree with TRBD2. CDR3 length: 14 residues. Germline V gives CDR1 SGHRS, CDR2 YFSETQ. With 4 bases clipped from V and 7 bases from J, the junction kept 7 bases outside the gene matches. In nucleotides, the CDR3 is TGCGCCAGCAGCACCTCCCGCGGGAGCGGGGAGCTGTTTTTT. Translated, it gives CASSTSRGSGELFF. The full variable domain, with the rest looked up from reference TRBV5-1 and TRBJ2-2, is KAGVTQTPRYLIKTRGQQVTLSCSPISGHRSVSWYQQTPGQGLQFLFEYFSETQRNKGNFPGRFSGRQFSNSRSEMNVSTLELGDSALYLCASSTSRGSGELFFGEGSRLTVL.

The rearrangement joins TRBV9 to TRBJ1-6; D not certain. The CDR3 is made up of 13 amino acids. Germline V CDR1 and CDR2: SGDLS, YYNGEE. Trimming cost V 4 bases and J 6 bases, with 8 bases left between them. CDR3 nucleotides: TGTGCCAGCAGCTTCAGGTCTAATTCACCCCTCCACTTT. Encoded protein: CASSFRSNSPLHF.

CDR3 DNA: TGCGCCAGCAGCCTAGGACAAGGGCCCTACGAGCAGTACTTC. Translated: CASSLGQGPYEQYF. The chain couples TRBV5-1 to TRBJ2-7; a weak D match, TRBD1 (5 bases). The ends were cut back, 4 bases at V and 2 bases at J, with 13 bases in the middle. The germline CDR1 and CDR2 sequences are SGHRS and YFSETQ. The CDR3 contains 14 residues.

The V gene is TRBV5-1, the J gene TRBJ2-7, with TRBD2 matching 7 bases. The CDR3 is made up of 14 amino acids. V lost 4 bases and J lost 5; bases outside the gene matches: 9. Germline loops: CDR1 SGHRS, CDR2 YFSETQ. CDR3: CASSGGLVGNEQYF. CDR3 in DNA: TGCGCCAGCAGCGGCGGACTAGTTGGGAACGAGCAGTACTTC.

The rearrangement joins TRBV5-1 to TRBJ2-5; 7 bases match TRBD1. V gave up 3 bases and J gave up 2 bases; unmatched junction bases: 7. The CDR3 sequence is 15 residues long. Germline loops: CDR1 SGHRS, CDR2 YFSETQ. In DNA, the CDR3 is TGCGCCAGCAGCTCCTCCGGGACAGCGCAAGAGACCCAGTACTTC. It encodes CASSSSGTAQETQYF.

A few counts support this clone. The CDR3 DNA is TGTGCCAGCAGTGGTAAAAGGGGGCTGTTTTTT. The encoded protein is CASSGKRGLFF. The chain uses TRBV12-3 or TRBV12-4 and TRBJ2-2; D perhaps matches TRBD1 (5 bases). This CDR3 has 11 amino acids. The germline V and J ends were trimmed by 5 bases and 13 bases, with 11 bases remaining between them.

The V call is TRBV30, the J call TRBJ2-3; 11 nucleotides line up with TRBD2. From germline, CDR1 is GTSNPN and CDR2 SVGIG (reference sequence). The CDR3 runs to 14 residues. J gave up 6 bases and V 7 bases, and 9 bases lay outside the gene matches. The CDR3 reads CASIVAGGGDTQYF. CDR3 DNA sequence: TGTGCCTCTATTGTAGCGGGAGGGGGGGATACGCAGTATTTT.

This clone was picked up one time. The CDR3 DNA sequence: TGTGCCAGCAGTTTAGCGGCAGGGCGAGGATATGGCTACACCTTC. This translates into CASSLAAGRGYGYTF. This sequence joins TRBV27 and TRBJ1-2; possible D gene TRBD1, 5 bases. This CDR3 has 15 amino acids. The germline V gene encodes CDR1 MNHEY and CDR2 SMNVEV (reference sequence). Trimming took 2 bases from V and 5 from J, leaving 15 bases between them.

The V call is TRBV19, the J call TRBJ2-5; 13 positions agree with TRBD2. V lost 6 bases and J lost 4; bases outside the gene matches: 5. This CDR3 is 15 amino acids long. CDR1 is LNHDA and CDR2 is SQIVND in the germline V gene (reference sequence). The CDR3 region is CASSLRTSGRETQYF. The CDR3 DNA is TGTGCCAGTAGCCTACGGACTAGCGGGAGAGAGACCCAGTACTTC.

The chain links TRBV10-3 to TRBJ1-2; 9 bases are a match to TRBD1. The germline V gene encodes CDR1 ENHRY and CDR2 SYGVKD. The J segment lost 2 bases and the V segment lost 7 bases, leaving 5 bases of the junction unmatched. The CDR3 length is 14 residues. The CDR3 bases are TGTGCCATCACTTCAGACAGGGGGAACTATGGCTACACCTTC. Translating it yields CAITSDRGNYGYTF.

The CDR3 region has the DNA TGTGCCAGCAGTCCCCTAGCGGGAGCCTACACCGGGGAGCTGTTTTTT. Encoded protein: CASSPLAGAYTGELFF. The rearrangement links TRBV28 to TRBJ2-2, with 10 bases that match TRBD2. V shed 5 bases, J shed 3 bases, and the junction held 6 bases outside the gene matches. The CDR3 runs 16 residues. Germline assignment: CDR1 MDHEN and CDR2 SYDVKM. Combining the CDR3 with reference TRBV28 and TRBJ2-2 gives the whole variable domain DVKVTQSSRYLVKRTGEKVFLECVQDMDHENMFWYRQDPGLGLRLIYFSYDVKMKEKGDIPEGYSVSREKKERFSLILESASTNQTSMYLCASSPLAGAYTGELFFGEGSRLTVL.

The genes are TRBV25-1 and TRBJ1-2, with 7 bases identical to TRBD1. The germline CDR1 and CDR2 sequences are MGHDK and SYGVNS. The CDR3 loop spans 12 amino acids. Unmatched junction bases numbered 4, after V lost 3 bases and J lost 9 bases. CDR3 residues: CASSDRGYRYTF. Written as DNA, the CDR3 is TGTGCCAGCAGTGACAGGGGGTATCGCTACACCTTC.

The rearrangement joins TRBV28 to TRBJ1-3; D call uncertain. The germline CDR1 and CDR2 sequences are MDHEN and SYDVKM. The CDR3 has 11 amino acids. The CDR3 DNA reads as TGTGCAACGAGATCTGGAAACACCATATATTTT. Its protein product is CATRSGNTIYF.

The chain employs TRBV18 and TRBJ2-3; D remains ambiguous. The CDR3 runs 12 residues. CDR1 and CDR2 (germline): KGHSH, LQKENI. V lost 3 bases and J 2 bases, leaving 3 bases between the germline ends. CDR3 sequence reads: CASSPNTDTQYF. Written as DNA, the CDR3 is TGTGCCAGCTCACCTAACACAGATACGCAGTATTTT. Full variable domain (outside the CDR3, taken from reference TRBV18 and TRBJ2-3): NAGVMQNPRHLVRRRGQEARLRCSPMKGHSHVYWYRQLPEEGLKFMVYLQKENIIDESGMPKERFSAEFPKEGPSILRIQQVVRGDSAAYFCASSPNTDTQYFGPGTRLTVL.

The gene calls are TRBV3-1 (or the pseudogene TRBV3-2) and TRBJ1-1, with TRBD1 identical over 9 bases. The CDR3 totals 15 residues. The V gene end was trimmed by 6 bases and the J gene end by 3 bases; junction bases not matched to a gene: 8. Looked up from germline, CDR1 is LGHDT and CDR2 is YNNKEL (reference sequence). The CDR3 DNA sequence: TGTGCCAGCAGAAGGGGACAGGGTGGGTACACTGAAGCTTTCTTT. Amino acids: CASRRGQGGYTEAFF.

The V gene is TRBV5-1, the J gene TRBJ2-3; D remains ambiguous. CDR1 and CDR2 from the germline V gene are SGHRS and YFSETQ. This CDR3 comprises 12 residues. Trimming stripped 0 bases from V and 4 bases from J, with 3 bases between. The CDR3 coding sequence is TGCGCCAGCAGCTTGGCGGCAGATACGCAGTATTTT. This sequence encodes CASSLAADTQYF.

In DNA form, the CDR3 reads TGTGCCAGCAGCCCGAGCTCCTATAATTCACCCCTCCACTTT. Amino acid sequence: CASSPSSYNSPLHF. The chain combines TRBV28 with TRBJ1-6; no clear D. This CDR3 has 14 amino acids. Germline-derived CDR1 and CDR2 are MDHEN and SYDVKM. Trimming pared 6 bases from V and 0 bases from J, leaving 6 bases between.

The chain is built from TRBV14 and TRBJ2-5, with a weak D call TRBD2 (5 bases). Trimming took off 0 bases at V and 3 bases at J, with 11 bases between the two ends. Germline V gives CDR1 SGHDN, CDR2 FVKESK. This CDR3 has 15 amino acids. CDR3 in DNA: TGTGCCAGCAGCCAAGAAGTCGGGGTTGAAGAGACCCAGTACTTC. It specifies CASSQEVGVEETQYF. Full variable domain (rest looked up from reference TRBV14 and TRBJ2-5): EAGVTQFPSHSVIEKGQTVTLRCDPISGHDNLYWYRRVMGKEIKFLLHFVKESKQDESGMPNNRFLAERTGGTYSTLKVQPAELEDSGVYFCASSQEVGVEETQYFGPGTRLLVL.

There are a few counts of this clone. The V gene is TRBV28, the J gene TRBJ1-1; TRBD1 might be the D (6 bases). Trimming cost V 8 bases and J 1 base, with 14 bases left between them. This CDR3 region has 14 residues. Germline CDR1 MDHEN, CDR2 SYDVKM. In nucleotides, the CDR3 is TGTGCCAGCCTCCAGGGGATAGCGAACACTGAAGCTTTCTTT. As protein: CASLQGIANTEAFF.

The chain uses TRBV28 and TRBJ1-4; TRBD1 matches 10 bases. Germline V gives CDR1 MDHEN, CDR2 SYDVKM. With 5 bases clipped from V and 8 bases from J, the junction kept 8 bases outside the gene matches. CDR3 size: 15 residues. Written as DNA, the CDR3 is TGTGCCAGCAGTCCGCCGACAGGGGGCCGAGAAAAACTGTTTTTT. Its protein is CASSPPTGGREKLFF.

The chain couples TRBV5-8 to TRBJ1-2; 10 bases line up with TRBD1. This CDR3 spans 15 amino acids. CDR1 and CDR2 from the germline V gene are SGHTS and YDEGEE. Losses at the gene ends were 4 bases for V and 2 bases for J; bases not matched to a gene: 5. The CDR3 nucleotides are TGTGCCAGCAGCCGTCGACAGGGGGCCAACTATGGCTACACCTTC. Its protein product is CASSRRQGANYGYTF.

The table lists this clone with a count of one. The chain joins TRBV14 to TRBJ2-1, with 10 bases that match TRBD2. CDR3 length: 17 residues. The junction had 12 bases not matched to a gene; V was cut back by 0 bases and J by 10 bases. The V gene's germline CDR1 is SGHDN and CDR2 FVKESK. The CDR3 coding sequence is TGTGCCAGCAGCCAAGATATTATAGCGGGGGGAGGACAAGAGCAGTTCTTC. Its translation is CASSQDIIAGGGQEQFF.